This T cell receptor (beta chain) was sequenced during a study of T cell changes during pregnancy in multiple sclerosis. The method was immunoSEQ multiplex PCR; TCRdb's version includes in-frame clones alone and lacks a portion of them. The table includes 100,000 or so clones, approximately 91% detected once. The clonotype comes from a female donor with multiple sclerosis, enrolled in a pregnancy study. The sample in question was peripheral blood, obtained after pregnancy.

The CDR3 spells CASSSVRGTEAFF. The CDR3 bases are TGTGCCAGCAGCTCTGTCAGGGGTACTGAAGCTTTCTTT. J is TRBJ1-1 and V is TRBV5-4; weak D call: TRBD1 (6 bases). Per germline, CDR1 SGHNT and CDR2 YYREEE (reference sequence). V dropped 3 bases and J dropped 5 bases, with 11 bases sitting between them. The length of the CDR3 is 13 residues.